This T cell receptor beta chain originates from a study of blood T cell repertoires in COVID-19. Turning to the study itself: Collection of acute and convalescent COVID-19 samples took place in the United States, Italy and Spain. In each case, the material was cDNA or gDNA derived from T cells, B-cell-depleted T cells, or PBMCs.

As originally analysed: Reference gene primers were amplified, and this amplification served to estimate nucleated cell counts. Using immunoSEQ multiplex PCR, the repertoire was profiled, and TCRdb retains in-frame clones only, with some absent. V and J calls plus clone size are reproduced from that table; the DNA served to infer D and trimming. The table lists about 200,000 clones, under 85% of them singletons, with 7.8% in the top ten. V lost 4 bases and J lost 8, with 17 bases in between. Germline CDR1 reads MGHRA; CDR2 reads YSYEKL. CDR3 length equals 14 residues. Seattle patients were enrolled while actively infected and followed longitudinally.

V gene TRBV4-1 combines with J gene TRBJ1-2; D is perhaps TRBD1 (6 bases). Sequenced: peripheral blood. This TCR derives from a woman of 80 years or more with COVID-19, enrolled during active disease. The CDR3 region has the DNA TGCGCCAGCAGCCCGTTACGGGGGGCGGGAGGCTACACCTTC. The encoded protein is CASSPLRGAGGYTF.